This entry lists 18 T cell receptor beta chains sequenced from one sample in a study of T cell responses to AZD1222 COVID-19 vaccine. Some clones are missing from TCRdb's copy, which holds only in-frame ones; the method was immunoSEQ multiplex PCR. The data show more than 150,000 clones, about 93% seen once. The material sequenced was peripheral blood, taken on day 0 of AZD1222 vaccination. The receptors derive from an adult in good health.

The chain recombines TRBV14 with TRBJ2-7, with unresolved D. There are 13 residues in the CDR3. V was pared by 1 base and J by 4 bases, with 8 bases between. Germline values: CDR1 SGHDN, CDR2 FVKESK. The CDR3 bases are TGTGCCAGCAGCCAAGGGATCTCGTACGAGCAGTACTTC. This codes for CASSQGISYEQYF.

The CDR3 DNA reads TGCGCCAGCAGCTCCACTACAGCTGGAAACACCATATATTTT. Protein sequence: CASSSTTAGNTIYF. This chain links TRBV5-1 with TRBJ1-3, with D hard to call. Germline V gives CDR1 SGHRS, CDR2 YFSETQ. This CDR3 is built from 14 residues. V was shortened by 3 bases and J by 2 bases, with 9 bases between the two germline ends.

The chain is built from TRBV7-9 and TRBJ1-1; D might be TRBD1 (5 bases). V was cut by 0 bases and J by 7 bases, with 15 bases left in between. CDR3 length equals 15 residues. Germline CDR1 SEHNR, CDR2 FQNEAQ (reference sequence). This CDR3 reads CASSLAGRDVSEAFF. CDR3 nucleotides: TGTGCCAGCAGCTTAGCGGGCAGGGATGTGAGTGAAGCTTTCTTT.

The chain has TRBV28 and TRBJ2-2, with no clear D. The V gene lost 5 bases and the J gene lost 2 bases, with 3 bases spanning the gap. Germline values: CDR1 MDHEN, CDR2 SYDVKM. This CDR3 spans 12 amino acids. CDR3 coding DNA: TGTGCCAGCAGTGACAACACCGGGGAGCTGTTTTTT. Its translation is CASSDNTGELFF.

The J gene is TRBJ2-7, the V gene TRBV5-4; D might be TRBD1 (5 bases). This CDR3 is 13 amino acids long. Germline V gene lookup returns CDR1 SGHNT and CDR2 YYREEE (reference sequence). The ends were cut back, 1 base at V and 6 bases at J, with 11 bases in the middle. The CDR3 DNA follows: TGTGCCAGCAGCTTGTCAGGGTTGGGCGAGCAGTACTTC. Translating gives CASSLSGLGEQYF.

The chain uses TRBV20-1 and TRBJ1-2; 9 nucleotides agree with TRBD1. The junction had 11 bases not matched to a gene; V was cut back by 3 bases and J by 6 bases. Germline CDR1 and CDR2: DFQATT and SNEGSKA (reference sequence). The CDR3 contains 15 residues. CDR3 coding DNA: TGCAGTGCTAGTAACCCCTCAACAGGGGGCCATGGCTACACCTTC. Protein: CSASNPSTGGHGYTF.

The chain recombines TRBV15 with TRBJ2-2, with D uncertain. CDR1 is LNHNV, CDR2 YYDKDF, per germline (reference sequence). V lost 6 bases, J lost 1 base, and 9 bases lay in between. This CDR3 comprises 14 residues. The CDR3 coding sequence is TGTGCCACCAGTCTGACTCGGAACACCGGGGAGCTGTTTTTT. Translated, it gives CATSLTRNTGELFF.

The CDR3 region is CASSYRERGETQYF. The CDR3, as DNA: TGTGCCAGCAGCTACCGTGAGAGGGGGGAGACCCAGTACTTC. V and J are TRBV5-4 and TRBJ2-5; D perhaps matches TRBD1 (6 bases). The CDR3 has 14 amino acids. Between the trimmed V and J ends, which lost 3 bases and 5 bases, there was a span of 14 bases. Germline lookup yields CDR1 SGHNT and CDR2 YYREEE (reference sequence).

The chain combines TRBV7-8 with TRBJ1-1; possibly TRBD1 for D (5 bases). This CDR3 has 13 residues. Germline V gene sequence: CDR1 SGHVS, CDR2 FQNEAQ. V was pared by 8 bases and J by 8 bases, with 18 bases between. The CDR3 nucleotides read TGTGCCAGCGGGGGAGGCTACGATTCCGAAGCTTTCTTT. This sequence encodes CASGGGYDSEAFF.

The V and J genes are TRBV30 and TRBJ1-2; D call uncertain. The CDR3 length is 14 residues. Germline loops: CDR1 GTSNPN, CDR2 SVGIG (reference sequence). With 2 bases removed from V and 5 bases from J, the gap between germline ends came to 15 bases. The CDR3 protein is CAWSITGSPYGYTF. The CDR3 DNA is TGTGCCTGGAGTATCACCGGGTCCCCTTATGGCTACACCTTC.

The genes are TRBV7-3 and TRBJ1-2, with 7 bases lining up with TRBD1. CDR3 size: 13 residues. Trimming removed 5 bases from V and 8 bases from J; junction bases left unmatched: 8. Germline V lookup: CDR1 SGHTA, CDR2 FQGTGA. CDR3 DNA sequence: TGTGCCAGCAGCCCAAACAGGGGACAAGGCTACACCTTC. Translated, it gives CASSPNRGQGYTF.

The chain has TRBV6-5 and TRBJ2-7, with D tentatively TRBD1 (6 bases). Trimming pared 10 bases from V and 0 bases from J, leaving 10 bases between. Germline assignment: CDR1 MNHEY and CDR2 SVGAGI. This CDR3 has 12 residues. In DNA, the CDR3 is TGTGCCACCCAACAGGGCTCCTACGAGCAGTACTTC. It codes for CATQQGSYEQYF.

The chain joins TRBV27 to TRBJ2-7, with 7 bases matching TRBD2. The V segment lost 4 bases and the J segment 3 bases; nucleotides outside the gene matches: 15. This CDR3 region has 17 residues. Germline V gives CDR1 MNHEY, CDR2 SMNVEV (reference sequence). The CDR3 region has the DNA TGTGCCAGCAGTTCTTTCGCCGGGACTACCTCCAACTACGAGCAGTACTTC. Its translation is CASSSFAGTTSNYEQYF.

This chain joins TRBV12-3 or TRBV12-4 and TRBJ1-2; D is perhaps TRBD1 (6 bases). Trimming pared 8 bases from V and 6 bases from J, leaving 16 bases between. The CDR3 runs 13 residues. The CDR3 loop reads CASALSRGHGYTF. DNA for the CDR3: TGTGCCAGCGCCCTTTCCAGGGGCCATGGCTACACCTTC.

The chain has TRBV6-5 and TRBJ2-3, with D possibly being TRBD2 (6 bases). CDR3 size: 15 residues. V gave up 9 bases and J gave up 6 bases, with 22 bases separating them. The germline V gene encodes CDR1 MNHEY and CDR2 SVGAGI. The CDR3 DNA is TGTGCCAGTACCCTGCCCGGGAGACGAGGTGATACGCAGTATTTT. Amino acids: CASTLPGRRGDTQYF.

This clone occurred once. The J gene is TRBJ1-1, the V gene TRBV6-5, with TRBD1 identical over 8 bases. This CDR3 is built from 14 residues. V lost 6 bases, J lost 1 base, and 4 bases stayed unmatched. CDR1 and CDR2 (germline): MNHEY, SVGAGI. The CDR3 nucleotides read TGTGCCAGCAGCGCAGACAGGGGGAACACTGAAGCTTTCTTT. This translates into CASSADRGNTEAFF.

This sequence joins TRBV6-7 and TRBJ2-2; a weak D match, TRBD2 (6 bases). TRBV6-7 is noted as an ORF with a role that remains uncertain. There are 14 residues in the CDR3. Trimming cost V 7 bases and J 6 bases, with 15 bases left between them. The CDR3 sequence is CASIGGGESGELFF. In DNA, the CDR3 is TGTGCCAGCATCGGGGGAGGAGAGTCCGGGGAGCTGTTTTTT.

This chain connects TRBV9 to TRBJ1-3, with D unresolved. The CDR3 extends over 14 amino acids. CDR1 and CDR2 (germline): SGDLS, YYNGEE. V was shortened by 0 bases and J by 3 bases, with 7 bases between the two germline ends. This chain's CDR3 is CASSVADLGNTIYF. DNA for the CDR3: TGTGCCAGCAGCGTAGCCGACCTTGGAAACACCATATATTTT.